These 19 T cell receptor beta chains share one sample of origin, sequenced in a study of long-term antiretroviral therapy in people with HIV. Sequencing relied on immunoSEQ assay v3.0, run at survey level. This table comes from immunoSEQ multiplex PCR, and its TCRdb copy is limited to in-frame clones, with some not included. The table records some 25,000 clones, roughly 80% of them present only once. The sample here was unsorted PBMCs, taken 0.7 years before starting antiretroviral therapy. Receptors were obtained from a man in his thirties or forties with HIV.

V and J are TRBV11-2 and TRBJ2-1; D is unclear. The V gene's germline CDR1 is SGHAT and CDR2 FQNNGV. Trimming stripped 0 bases from V and 4 bases from J, with 16 bases between. CDR3 length: 17 residues. The CDR3 is CASSLDRAGRAYNEQFF. The CDR3 bases are TGTGCCAGCAGCTTAGATCGGGCAGGACGGGCGTACAATGAGCAGTTCTTC.

This chain uses TRBV10-3 with TRBJ2-7; D gene unclear. The CDR3 spans 14 residues. CDR1 ENHRY and CDR2 SYGVKD come from the germline V gene. Between the trimmed V and J ends, which lost 8 bases and 0 bases, there was a span of 14 bases. The CDR3 sequence: CAIWSPGHSYEQYF. CDR3 nucleotide sequence: TGTGCCATCTGGTCACCGGGTCACTCCTACGAGCAGTACTTC.

The rearrangement uses TRBV19 and TRBJ1-3, with D possibly being TRBD1 (5 bases). The CDR3 spans 13 residues. Trimming cost V 3 bases and J 4 bases, with 7 bases left between them. CDR1 and CDR2 from the germline V gene are LNHDA and SQIVND (reference sequence). As DNA, the CDR3 is TGTGCCAGTAGTATGGGGCCAGGAAACACCATATATTTT. This translates into CASSMGPGNTIYF.

This rearrangement joins TRBV7-8 to TRBJ1-4, with 11 bases lining up with TRBD1. CDR3 length: 16 residues. Germline CDR1 and CDR2: SGHVS and FQNEAQ. Trimming took 5 bases from V and 6 from J; bases not matched to a gene: 8. The CDR3 DNA reads TGTGCCAGCAGCACCTATAAGGGACAGGGGGATGAAAAACTGTTTTTT. Its translation is CASSTYKGQGDEKLFF.

Note on this clone: As the CDR3 is not closed by the conserved phenylalanine or tryptophan, this likely results from a read error. The DNA is omitted, as the CDR3 cannot be located on it reliably, and the CDR3 follows TCRdb's listing. This chain joins TRBV30 and TRBJ1-2. The CDR3 has 13 amino acids, counting both end residues. Germline values: CDR1 GTSNPN, CDR2 SVGIG (reference sequence). The CDR3 here is CAWSSGGHSHFQV.

This chain connects TRBV28 to TRBJ2-6; D perhaps matches TRBD1 (6 bases). V dropped 3 bases and J dropped 0 bases, with 12 bases sitting between them. Germline V CDR1 and CDR2: MDHEN, SYDVKM. This CDR3 comprises 17 residues. The CDR3 spells CASSFRQESSGANVLTF. The DNA of the CDR3 is TGTGCCAGCAGTTTTCGACAGGAGAGCTCTGGGGCCAACGTCCTGACTTTC.

This chain connects TRBV5-1 to TRBJ1-6, with TRBD1 matching 7 bases. The germline V gene encodes CDR1 SGHRS and CDR2 YFSETQ. Trimming removed 4 bases from V and 6 bases from J; junction bases left unmatched: 7. The CDR3 contains 15 residues. The CDR3 sequence is CASSRGTAGNSPLHF. The CDR3 region has the DNA TGCGCCAGCAGCCGAGGGACAGCTGGTAATTCACCCCTCCACTTT.

The chain employs TRBV7-2 and TRBJ1-1; D is unresolved. Germline CDR1 is SGHTA and CDR2 is FQGNSA. Trimming took 5 bases from V and 3 from J, leaving 13 bases between them. This CDR3 is 14 amino acids long. This chain's CDR3 is CASSRTLIDTEAFF. CDR3 in DNA: TGTGCCAGCAGCCGAACCTTAATCGACACTGAAGCTTTCTTT.

This rearrangement joins TRBV10-3 to TRBJ2-7; D not certain. This CDR3 region has 12 residues. Germline V gene lookup returns CDR1 ENHRY and CDR2 SYGVKD. V shed 6 bases and J shed 0 bases, with 6 bases lying between them. CDR3 nucleotide sequence: TGTGCCATCAGGGCAGTCTCCTACGAGCAGTACTTC. The encoded protein is CAIRAVSYEQYF.

The chain is built from TRBV5-4 and TRBJ1-2; D is ambiguous. Looked up from germline, CDR1 is SGHNT and CDR2 is YYREEE (reference sequence). The CDR3 sequence is 12 residues long. Trimming took off 0 bases at V and 4 bases at J, with 4 bases between the two ends. CDR3 sequence reads: CASSLEGYGYTF. The CDR3 DNA follows: TGTGCCAGCAGCTTGGAGGGCTATGGCTACACCTTC. Together with reference TRBV5-4 and TRBJ1-2, the CDR3 gives the full variable domain: ETGVTQSPTHLIKTRGQQVTLRCSSQSGHNTVSWYQQALGQGPQFIFQYYREEENGRGNFPPRFSGLQFPNYSSELNVNALELDDSALYLCASSLEGYGYTFGSGTRLTVV.

The CDR3 sequence: CSVEGAANTGELFF. The CDR3 DNA reads as TGCAGCGTTGAAGGGGCAGCGAACACCGGGGAGCTGTTTTTT. V is TRBV29-1 and J is TRBJ2-2; D is uncertain. CDR1 is SQVTM, CDR2 ANQGSEA, per germline. Trimming took 1 base from V and 0 from J, leaving 6 bases between them. The CDR3 sequence is 14 residues long.

The chain carries TRBV28 and TRBJ2-7, with 7 nucleotides matching TRBD2. The V gene's germline CDR1 is MDHEN and CDR2 SYDVKM. V lost 5 bases, J lost 3 bases, and 13 bases stayed unmatched. There are 16 residues in the CDR3. This CDR3 reads CASSPQRFLADYEQYF. The CDR3 nucleotides read TGTGCCAGCAGTCCTCAGCGCTTTCTAGCGGACTACGAGCAGTACTTC.

V and J are TRBV13 and TRBJ1-1; weak D call: TRBD1 (6 bases). The CDR3 consists of 13 residues. CDR1 is PRHDT, CDR2 FYEKMQ, per germline (reference sequence). V dropped 5 bases and J dropped 3 bases, with 10 bases sitting between them. The CDR3 spells CASSHDRYTEAFF. The DNA for the CDR3 is TGTGCCAGCAGCCACGACAGGTACACTGAAGCTTTCTTT.

This chain connects TRBV2 to TRBJ1-3; D remains ambiguous. Germline CDR1 SNHLY, CDR2 FYNNEI. The CDR3 is made up of 13 amino acids. V gave up 7 bases and J gave up 1 base, with 8 bases separating them. Written as DNA, the CDR3 is TGTGCCAGCAATCACCCGTCTGGAAACACCATATATTTT. It specifies CASNHPSGNTIYF.

The CDR3 bases are TGTGCCTGCCGCGACCGAACCTCCTACGAGCAGTACTTC. Residues: CACRDRTSYEQYF. The chain couples TRBV6-5 to TRBJ2-7; no firm D call. CDR3 length: 13 residues. Germline CDR1 is MNHEY and CDR2 is SVGAGI. The germline V and J ends were trimmed by 11 bases and 0 bases, with 14 bases remaining between them.

This clone has a handful of counts. The chain couples TRBV19 to TRBJ1-1; D is unresolved. The CDR3 sequence is 13 residues long. Trimming shortened V by 4 bases and J by 4 bases, and 10 bases separated the two germline ends. Germline V lookup: CDR1 LNHDA, CDR2 SQIVND (reference sequence). The CDR3 DNA reads TGTGCCAGTAGTAGGAGGGAGGGCACTGAAGCTTTCTTT. Amino acids: CASSRREGTEAFF.

The sample holds a few counts of this clone. The chain employs TRBV14 and TRBJ1-2; 10 nucleotides match TRBD1. Losses at the gene ends were 2 bases for V and 8 bases for J; bases not matched to a gene: 14. CDR1 is SGHDN, CDR2 FVKESK, per germline. This CDR3 contains 17 residues. The CDR3 region has the DNA TGTGCCAGCAGCCAATGGGGCGACAGGGGGCATCTGGGAGGCTACACCTTC. As protein: CASSQWGDRGHLGGYTF.

The chain recombines TRBV7-9 with TRBJ2-2; D not resolved. The V end lost 5 bases, the J end lost 5 bases, and 12 bases lay between the germline ends. From germline, CDR1 is SEHNR and CDR2 FQNEAQ (reference sequence). The CDR3 consists of 14 residues. The CDR3 nucleotides read TGTGCCAGCAGCCCCTCGTGGGGTACCGGGGAGCTGTTTTTT. Translated: CASSPSWGTGELFF.

The chain has TRBV6-5 and TRBJ1-2, with D possibly TRBD1 on 5 matching bases. CDR1 and CDR2 (germline): MNHEY, SVGAGI. Trimming removed 2 bases from V and 6 bases from J, with 10 bases in between. The CDR3 is 13 amino acids. The CDR3 DNA reads TGTGCCAGCAGTTACCACGAACAGGATGGCTACACCTTC. Encoded protein: CASSYHEQDGYTF.